This T cell receptor beta chain emerged from a study of blood T cell repertoires in COVID-19. TCRdb keeps only in-frame clones here, not all; method: immunoSEQ multiplex PCR. The sample includes under 250,000 clones, under 90% seen only once; the top ten take 11%. It was during active infection that Seattle patients were enrolled and then longitudinally followed. The length of the CDR3 is 14 residues. CDR1 is SNHLY, CDR2 FYNNEI, per germline. V gave up 6 bases and J gave up 2 bases, with 11 bases separating them. This receptor was taken from a man in his fifties with COVID-19, enrolled during active disease. The sample comprised peripheral blood. The V and J genes are TRBV2 and TRBJ1-5; D is uncertain. DNA of the CDR3: TGTGCCAGCAGCCAAATTGGGCGCAATCAGCCCCAGCATTTT. Translation gives CASSQIGRNQPQHF.